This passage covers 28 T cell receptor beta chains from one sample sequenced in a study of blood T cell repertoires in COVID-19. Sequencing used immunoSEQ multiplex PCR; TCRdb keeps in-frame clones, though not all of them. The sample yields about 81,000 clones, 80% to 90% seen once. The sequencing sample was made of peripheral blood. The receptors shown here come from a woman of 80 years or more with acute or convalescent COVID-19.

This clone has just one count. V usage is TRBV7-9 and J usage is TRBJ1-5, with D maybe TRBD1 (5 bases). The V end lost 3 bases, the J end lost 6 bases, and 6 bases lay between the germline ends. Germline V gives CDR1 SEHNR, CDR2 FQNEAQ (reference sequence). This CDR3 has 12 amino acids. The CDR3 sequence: CASSFGGQPQHF. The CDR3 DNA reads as TGTGCCAGCAGCTTCGGGGGTCAGCCCCAGCATTTT.

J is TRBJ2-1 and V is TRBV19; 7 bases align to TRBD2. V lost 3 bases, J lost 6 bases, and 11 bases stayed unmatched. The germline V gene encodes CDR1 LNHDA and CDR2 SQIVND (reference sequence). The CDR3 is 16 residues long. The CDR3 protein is CASSIPSGSSANEQFF. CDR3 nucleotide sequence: TGTGCCAGTAGTATCCCTAGCGGAAGTTCGGCCAATGAGCAGTTCTTC.

The CDR3 loop is CASSRVPDTQYF. CDR3 DNA: TGCGCCAGCAGCCGCGTACCAGATACGCAGTATTTT. The chain combines TRBV4-1 with TRBJ2-3; D unclear. V lost 4 bases and J lost 4, with 6 bases in between. There are 12 residues in the CDR3. The germline gives CDR1 MGHRA, CDR2 YSYEKL.

CDR3 protein: CASSIDTVWTGGKTQYF. CDR3 DNA sequence: TGTGCCAGTAGTATAGACACCGTCTGGACAGGGGGAAAGACCCAGTACTTC. This chain uses TRBV19 with TRBJ2-5, with 10 bases that match TRBD1. CDR3 length: 17 amino acids. V shed 0 bases and J 6 bases; nucleotides not matched to a gene: 10. Germline V gene lookup returns CDR1 LNHDA and CDR2 SQIVND (reference sequence).

CDR3 DNA sequence: TGCGCCAGCAGTGATAGCGGGAGAGTCTACGAGCAGTACTTC. This translates into CASSDSGRVYEQYF. The chain is built from TRBV10-1 and TRBJ2-7, with 9 bases fitting TRBD2. The CDR3 length is 14 residues. Germline CDR1 and CDR2: WNHNN and SYGVQD (reference sequence). V gave up 3 bases and J gave up 3 bases; unmatched junction bases: 3.

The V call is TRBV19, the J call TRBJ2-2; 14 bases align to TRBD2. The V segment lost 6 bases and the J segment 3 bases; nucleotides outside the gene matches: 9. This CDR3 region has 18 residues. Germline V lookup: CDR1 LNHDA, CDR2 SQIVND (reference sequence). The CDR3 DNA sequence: TGTGCCAGTAGAGCCGGGACTAGCGGGAGTGCGGACACCGGGGAGCTGTTTTTT. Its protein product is CASRAGTSGSADTGELFF.

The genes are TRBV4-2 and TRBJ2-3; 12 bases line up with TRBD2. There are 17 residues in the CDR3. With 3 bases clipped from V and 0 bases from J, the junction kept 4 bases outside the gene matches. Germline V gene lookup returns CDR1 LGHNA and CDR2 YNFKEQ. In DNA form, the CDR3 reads TGTGCCAGCAGCCAGTGGACTAGCGGGGCTAGCACAGATACGCAGTATTTT. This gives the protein CASSQWTSGASTDTQYF.

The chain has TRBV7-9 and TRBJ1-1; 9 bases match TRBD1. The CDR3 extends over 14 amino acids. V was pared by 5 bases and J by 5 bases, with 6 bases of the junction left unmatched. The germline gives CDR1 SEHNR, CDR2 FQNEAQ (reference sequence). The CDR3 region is CASSVGQGSTEAFF. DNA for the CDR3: TGTGCCAGCAGCGTGGGACAGGGATCTACTGAAGCTTTCTTT. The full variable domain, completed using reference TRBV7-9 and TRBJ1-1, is DTGVSQNPRHKITKRGQNVTFRCDPISEHNRLYWYRQTLGQGPEFLTYFQNEAQLEKSRLLSDRFSAERPKGSFSTLEIQRTEQGDSAMYLCASSVGQGSTEAFFGQGTRLTVV.

CDR3 loop: CASSLRGRGPLYF. In DNA form, the CDR3 reads TGTGCCAGCAGCTTGCGTGGCAGGGGGCCTTTGTACTTC. The chain carries TRBV11-2 and TRBJ2-7; TRBD1 aligns across 8 bases. V lost 3 bases and J lost 12; bases outside the gene matches: 10. The CDR3 has 13 residues. Germline assignment: CDR1 SGHAT and CDR2 FQNNGV.

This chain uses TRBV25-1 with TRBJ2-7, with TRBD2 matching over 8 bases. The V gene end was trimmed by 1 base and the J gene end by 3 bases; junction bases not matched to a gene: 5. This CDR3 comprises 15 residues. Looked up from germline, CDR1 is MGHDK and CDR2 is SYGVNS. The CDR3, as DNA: TGTGCCAGCAGTGAATCTGTAGCGGGGAGCTACGAGCAGTACTTC. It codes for CASSESVAGSYEQYF.

CDR3 residues: CASSLRRLDGTSGNTIYF. In nucleotides, the CDR3 is TGTGCCAGCAGCTTACGGAGGCTGGACGGAACCTCTGGAAACACCATATATTTT. The chain links TRBV7-9 to TRBJ1-3; D gene uncertain. V was shortened by 2 bases and J by 0 bases, with 17 bases between the two germline ends. Germline CDR1 reads SEHNR; CDR2 reads FQNEAQ (reference sequence). CDR3 length: 18 residues.

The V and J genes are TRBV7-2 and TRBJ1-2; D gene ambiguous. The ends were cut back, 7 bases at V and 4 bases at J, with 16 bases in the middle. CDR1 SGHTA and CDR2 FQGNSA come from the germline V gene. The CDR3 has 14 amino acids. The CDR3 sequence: CASTFTGSIYGYTF. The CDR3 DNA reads TGTGCCAGCACCTTTACTGGGAGTATCTATGGCTACACCTTC.

CDR3 in DNA: TGTGCCAGCAGTTACTCGACGCGGGACACTGAAGCTTTCTTT. Its protein product is CASSYSTRDTEAFF. The chain employs TRBV6-5 and TRBJ1-1; D uncertain. This CDR3 region has 14 residues. The ends were cut back, 0 bases at V and 3 bases at J, with 8 bases in the middle. CDR1 is MNHEY and CDR2 is SVGAGI in the germline V gene.

Here the CDR3 DNA reads TGTGCCACCAGCAGAGATTCACGAGGGAACACTGAAGCTTTCTTT. This codes for CATSRDSRGNTEAFF. This chain uses TRBV15 with TRBJ1-1; D gene ambiguous. This CDR3 contains 15 residues. Trimming shortened V by 0 bases and J by 1 base, and 9 bases separated the two germline ends. CDR1 and CDR2 (germline): LNHNV, YYDKDF (reference sequence).

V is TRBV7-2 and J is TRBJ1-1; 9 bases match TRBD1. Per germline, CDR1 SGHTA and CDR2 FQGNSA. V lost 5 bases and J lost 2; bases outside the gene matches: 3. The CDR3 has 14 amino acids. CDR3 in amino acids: CASSRGQGNTEAFF. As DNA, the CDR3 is TGTGCCAGCAGCCGGGGACAGGGAAACACTGAAGCTTTCTTT.

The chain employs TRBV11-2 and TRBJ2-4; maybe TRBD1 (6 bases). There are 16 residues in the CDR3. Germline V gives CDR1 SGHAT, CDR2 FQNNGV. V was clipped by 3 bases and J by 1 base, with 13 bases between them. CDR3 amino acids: CASSLEGGLAKNIQYF. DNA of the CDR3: TGTGCCAGCAGCTTGGAAGGGGGATTGGCCAAAAACATTCAGTACTTC.

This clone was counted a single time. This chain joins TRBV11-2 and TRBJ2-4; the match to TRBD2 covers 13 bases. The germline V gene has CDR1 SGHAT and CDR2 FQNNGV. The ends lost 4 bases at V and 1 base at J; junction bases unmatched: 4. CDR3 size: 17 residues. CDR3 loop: CASSSLAGGPAKNIQYF. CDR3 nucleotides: TGTGCCAGCAGCTCACTAGCGGGGGGGCCTGCCAAAAACATTCAGTACTTC.

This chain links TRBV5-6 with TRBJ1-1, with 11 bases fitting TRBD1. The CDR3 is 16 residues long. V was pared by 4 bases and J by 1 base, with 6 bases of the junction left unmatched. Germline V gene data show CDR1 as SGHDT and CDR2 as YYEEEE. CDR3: CASSLGQGVGNTEAFF. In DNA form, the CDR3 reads TGTGCCAGCAGCCTGGGACAGGGGGTGGGGAACACTGAAGCTTTCTTT.

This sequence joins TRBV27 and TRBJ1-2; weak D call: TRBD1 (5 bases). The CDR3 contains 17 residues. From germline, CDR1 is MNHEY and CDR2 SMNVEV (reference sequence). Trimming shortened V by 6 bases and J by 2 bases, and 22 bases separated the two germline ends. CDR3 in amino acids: CASRGLKGRGPNYGYTF. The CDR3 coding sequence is TGTGCCAGCAGGGGACTCAAGGGTCGGGGCCCAAACTATGGCTACACCTTC.

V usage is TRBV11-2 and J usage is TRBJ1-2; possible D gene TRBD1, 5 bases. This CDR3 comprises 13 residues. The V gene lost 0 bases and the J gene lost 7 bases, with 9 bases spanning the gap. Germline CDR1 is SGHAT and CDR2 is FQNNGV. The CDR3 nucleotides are TGTGCCAGCAGCTTAGATCGTAGGGGTGGCTACACCTTC. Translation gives CASSLDRRGGYTF.

CDR3: CASSTTDTQYF. Written as DNA, the CDR3 is TGTGCCAGCAGTACTACAGATACGCAGTATTTT. The chain recombines TRBV6-5 with TRBJ2-3; D is unclear. There are 11 residues in the CDR3. V lost 5 bases and J lost 3, with 3 bases in between. Germline V gene data show CDR1 as MNHEY and CDR2 as SVGAGI.

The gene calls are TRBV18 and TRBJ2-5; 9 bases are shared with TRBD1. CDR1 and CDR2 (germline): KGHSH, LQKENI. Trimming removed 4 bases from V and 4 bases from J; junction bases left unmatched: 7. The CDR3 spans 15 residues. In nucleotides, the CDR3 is TGTGCCAGCTCACTAGATCGGGGACAGGGAGAGACCCAGTACTTC. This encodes CASSLDRGQGETQYF.

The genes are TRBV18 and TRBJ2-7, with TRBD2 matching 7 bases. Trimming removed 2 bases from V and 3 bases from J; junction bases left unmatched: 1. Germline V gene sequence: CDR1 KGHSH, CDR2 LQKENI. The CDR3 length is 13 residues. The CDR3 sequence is CASSPASGYEQYF. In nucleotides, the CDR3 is TGTGCCAGCTCACCAGCTAGCGGCTACGAGCAGTACTTC.

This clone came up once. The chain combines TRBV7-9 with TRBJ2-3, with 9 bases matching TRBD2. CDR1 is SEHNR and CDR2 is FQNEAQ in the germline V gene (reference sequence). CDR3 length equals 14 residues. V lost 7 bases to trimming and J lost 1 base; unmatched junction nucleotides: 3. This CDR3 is CASNERGGTDTQYF. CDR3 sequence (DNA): TGTGCCAGCAACGAGCGGGGGGGCACAGATACGCAGTATTTT.

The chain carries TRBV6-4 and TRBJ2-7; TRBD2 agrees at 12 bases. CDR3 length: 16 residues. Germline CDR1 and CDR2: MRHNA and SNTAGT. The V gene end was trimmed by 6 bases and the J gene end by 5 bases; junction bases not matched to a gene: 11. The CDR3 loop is CASSEPLAGGPNEQYF. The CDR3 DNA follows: TGTGCCAGCAGCGAACCTCTAGCGGGGGGGCCTAACGAGCAGTACTTC.

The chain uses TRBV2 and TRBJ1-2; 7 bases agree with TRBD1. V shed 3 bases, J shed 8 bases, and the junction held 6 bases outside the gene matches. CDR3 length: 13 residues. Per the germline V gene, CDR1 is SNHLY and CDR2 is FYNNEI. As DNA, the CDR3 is TGTGCCAGCAGTGACGAGGGGGCTAGAGGCTACACCTTC. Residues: CASSDEGARGYTF.

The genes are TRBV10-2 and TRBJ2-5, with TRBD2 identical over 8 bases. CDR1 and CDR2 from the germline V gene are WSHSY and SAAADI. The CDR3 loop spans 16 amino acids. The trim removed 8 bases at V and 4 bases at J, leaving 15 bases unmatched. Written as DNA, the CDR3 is TGCGCCAGCTCCCCGGGGGGGAGGGCCGGTGGAGAGACCCAGTACTTC. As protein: CASSPGGRAGGETQYF.

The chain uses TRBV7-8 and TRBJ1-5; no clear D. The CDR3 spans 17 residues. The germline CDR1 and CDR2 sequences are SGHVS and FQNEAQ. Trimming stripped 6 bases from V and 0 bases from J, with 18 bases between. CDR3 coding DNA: TGTGCCAGCAGTCATAGCGGATCAGTGAATAGCAATCAGCCCCAGCATTTT. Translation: CASSHSGSVNSNQPQHF.